The 31 T cell receptor beta chains listed next were all sequenced from one sample in a study of blood T cell repertoires in COVID-19. TCRdb keeps only in-frame clones here, not all; method: immunoSEQ multiplex PCR. There are about 250,000 clones in the sample; under 90% occur only once, and less than 2% lies in the top ten. Input material: PBMCs or T cells enriched from blood (not recorded which). All receptors come from a man between 35 and 55 years old who had recovered from COVID-19.

The chain joins TRBV28 to TRBJ2-7; no definite D call. Germline V gives CDR1 MDHEN, CDR2 SYDVKM. Trimming cost V 6 bases and J 1 base, with 10 bases left between them. The CDR3 is 13 amino acids. The CDR3 spells CASRRFVSYEQYF. CDR3 nucleotides: TGTGCCAGCAGGCGCTTTGTTTCCTACGAGCAGTACTTC.

The rearrangement uses TRBV12-3 or TRBV12-4 and TRBJ1-1, with 7 bases identical to TRBD1. The V segment lost 7 bases and the J segment 6 bases; nucleotides outside the gene matches: 5. The CDR3 totals 12 residues. CDR3 amino acids: CASTDRDSEAFF. In DNA form, the CDR3 reads TGTGCCAGCACCGACAGGGACTCTGAAGCTTTCTTT.

This clone was observed a handful of times. The rearrangement links TRBV7-9 to TRBJ2-6, with no clear D. CDR3 size: 17 residues. V shed 1 base and J shed 0 bases, with 10 bases lying between them. Germline lookup yields CDR1 SEHNR and CDR2 FQNEAQ (reference sequence). In nucleotides, the CDR3 is TGTGCCAGCAGCTTAGGAGCAGGCTACTCTGGGGCCAACGTCCTGACTTTC. Translated, it gives CASSLGAGYSGANVLTF.

V gene TRBV18 combines with J gene TRBJ1-4; D is uncertain. The CDR3 length is 13 residues. The V and J ends lost 6 bases and 8 bases respectively, with 13 bases between them. CDR1 KGHSH and CDR2 LQKENI come from the germline V gene. The CDR3 reads CASSMGSPEKLFF. DNA for the CDR3: TGTGCCAGCTCCATGGGGAGTCCAGAAAAACTGTTTTTT.

V gene TRBV6-5 combines with J gene TRBJ1-2; D is perhaps TRBD1 (5 bases). Germline V gives CDR1 MNHEY, CDR2 SVGAGI. The CDR3 contains 13 residues. V lost 0 bases to trimming and J lost 6 bases, with 8 bases between them. In DNA, the CDR3 is TGTGCCAGCAGTTACTCTCAGGGCCATGGCTACACCTTC. This codes for CASSYSQGHGYTF.

The CDR3 DNA reads TGTGCCAGTAGTATAGAGGGCCCGAATCCCCTCCACTTT. It yields the protein CASSIEGPNPLHF. The chain recombines TRBV19 with TRBJ1-6; no clear D. From germline, CDR1 is LNHDA and CDR2 SQIVND (reference sequence). The CDR3 contains 13 residues. V was pared by 0 bases and J by 13 bases, with 10 bases between.

The rearrangement joins TRBV11-2 to TRBJ2-7; TRBD1 matches 7 bases. The V segment lost 1 base and the J segment 5 bases; nucleotides outside the gene matches: 11. The CDR3 has 16 residues. CDR1 and CDR2 (germline): SGHAT, FQNNGV. The CDR3 DNA reads as TGTGCCAGCAGCTTAGCAGTTAGGGGGCCGAGAGACGAGCAGTACTTC. Its translation is CASSLAVRGPRDEQYF.

The rearrangement uses TRBV19 and TRBJ2-7; 7 nucleotides agree with TRBD1. V dropped 1 base and J dropped 2; count of bases not matched to a gene: 2. Germline CDR1 reads LNHDA; CDR2 reads SQIVND (reference sequence). This CDR3 contains 14 residues. The CDR3 loop reads CASSIVQGAYEQYF. The CDR3 DNA reads as TGTGCCAGTAGTATAGTGCAGGGGGCCTACGAGCAGTACTTC.

This chain links TRBV10-3 with TRBJ2-7; 8 positions agree with TRBD1. CDR1 ENHRY and CDR2 SYGVKD come from the germline V gene. The CDR3 extends over 14 amino acids. The junction had 11 bases not matched to a gene; V was cut back by 10 bases and J by 3 bases. This CDR3 is CATMPRQGFYEQYF. As DNA, the CDR3 is TGTGCCACCATGCCGCGACAGGGGTTCTACGAGCAGTACTTC.

The chain has TRBV9 and TRBJ2-1, with TRBD2 as a possible D gene (5 bases). Germline values: CDR1 SGDLS, CDR2 YYNGEE. The CDR3 consists of 18 residues. V lost 7 bases and J 8 bases, leaving 31 bases between the germline ends. The CDR3 here is CASRSGGRSEGRIDEQFF. CDR3 nucleotide sequence: TGTGCCAGCCGCTCTGGAGGCAGAAGCGAAGGGCGGATAGATGAGCAGTTCTTC.

The CDR3 reads CASTRDGGDRSYNSPLHF. CDR3 nucleotide sequence: TGTGCCAGTACCCGTGATGGAGGGGACCGGTCCTATAATTCACCCCTCCACTTT. The V and J genes are TRBV19 and TRBJ1-6; possible D gene TRBD1, 5 bases. Germline assignment: CDR1 LNHDA and CDR2 SQIVND (reference sequence). V was clipped by 7 bases and J by 1 base, with 20 bases between them. The CDR3 contains 18 residues.

The chain has TRBV4-1 and TRBJ2-1; D is ambiguous. This CDR3 has 20 amino acids. V lost 3 bases to trimming and J lost 0 bases, with 24 bases between them. The germline V gene encodes CDR1 MGHRA and CDR2 YSYEKL. DNA of the CDR3: TGCGCCAGCAGCCATCAACCCTCCGGTTTCCGTCCGAGCTCCTACAATGAGCAGTTCTTC. Translated: CASSHQPSGFRPSSYNEQFF.

The gene calls are TRBV6-5 and TRBJ2-3, with 9 bases lining up with TRBD1. Per germline, CDR1 MNHEY and CDR2 SVGAGI. This CDR3 region has 15 residues. V lost 6 bases and J lost 6; bases outside the gene matches: 10. The CDR3 loop is CASSLDRGLGDTQYF. CDR3 coding DNA: TGTGCCAGCAGCCTAGACAGGGGGTTAGGGGATACGCAGTATTTT.

V usage is TRBV9 and J usage is TRBJ1-3, with D possibly being TRBD1 (5 bases). V gave up 2 bases and J gave up 0 bases, with 9 bases separating them. The CDR3 loop spans 15 amino acids. The germline V gene encodes CDR1 SGDLS and CDR2 YYNGEE. DNA for the CDR3: TGTGCCAGCAGCGTCCCCGGGGGCTCTGGAAACACCATATATTTT. Protein product: CASSVPGGSGNTIYF.

The V gene is TRBV7-2, the J gene TRBJ2-5; 9 nucleotides match TRBD2. Trimming took 3 bases from V and 2 from J; bases not matched to a gene: 7. This CDR3 is built from 16 residues. CDR1 SGHTA and CDR2 FQGNSA come from the germline V gene. Written as DNA, the CDR3 is TGTGCCAGCAGCTTTTTAGCGGGGGAGGTTCAAGAGACCCAGTACTTC. This encodes CASSFLAGEVQETQYF.

The chain links TRBV6-5 to TRBJ1-5; TRBD1 matches 9 bases. Germline-derived CDR1 and CDR2 are MNHEY and SVGAGI. V gave up 5 bases and J gave up 4 bases; unmatched junction bases: 6. The CDR3 loop spans 15 amino acids. The CDR3 loop is CASSPWTGDNQPQHF. The CDR3 DNA follows: TGTGCCAGCAGTCCCTGGACAGGGGATAATCAGCCCCAGCATTTT.

V and J are TRBV4-3 and TRBJ2-3; the match to TRBD1 covers 7 bases. The V segment lost 0 bases and the J segment 6 bases; nucleotides outside the gene matches: 9. The CDR3 has 16 amino acids. Germline CDR1 LGHNA, CDR2 YSLEER. DNA for the CDR3: TGCGCCAGCAGCCAAGATGGAACAGGGGTAGGGGATACGCAGTATTTT. This sequence encodes CASSQDGTGVGDTQYF.

This chain uses TRBV5-4 with TRBJ1-6, with D uncertain. V was clipped by 3 bases and J by 0 bases, with 13 bases between them. The germline CDR1 and CDR2 sequences are SGHNT and YYREEE (reference sequence). The length of the CDR3 is 17 residues. The CDR3 nucleotides read TGTGCCAGCAGCTCTATCAGGTTGACCTCCTATAATTCACCCCTCCACTTT. It specifies CASSSIRLTSYNSPLHF.

The chain recombines TRBV9 with TRBJ1-3; TRBD1 might be the D (5 bases). In germline, CDR1 is SGDLS, CDR2 YYNGEE. This CDR3 spans 15 amino acids. Trimming pared 0 bases from V and 4 bases from J, leaving 11 bases between. CDR3 DNA: TGTGCCAGCAGCGTAGCTCAGGGTACAGGAAACACCATATATTTT. Translated: CASSVAQGTGNTIYF.

The chain uses TRBV10-3 and TRBJ2-5; D gene unclear. The germline V gene has CDR1 ENHRY and CDR2 SYGVKD. The CDR3 consists of 16 residues. Trimming removed 0 bases at V and 2 bases at J, with 13 bases between. CDR3 residues: CAISESRDPGQETQYF. The CDR3 bases are TGTGCCATCAGTGAGTCCCGAGACCCAGGTCAAGAGACCCAGTACTTC.

The gene calls are TRBV19 and TRBJ1-2; D might be TRBD1 (6 bases). Germline CDR1 and CDR2: LNHDA and SQIVND (reference sequence). The CDR3 sequence is 16 residues long. The V end lost 4 bases, the J end lost 6 bases, and 21 bases lay between the germline ends. The CDR3 reads CASSNPSGASIHGYTF. CDR3 coding DNA: TGTGCCAGTAGTAACCCATCAGGGGCCTCTATCCATGGCTACACCTTC.

This rearrangement joins TRBV21-1 to TRBJ2-7; TRBD2 is the table's D call and was not checked against the DNA. TRBV21-1 is a recognized pseudogene. The CDR3 totals 15 residues. This chain's CDR3 is CASSKAGGTAYEQYF. The CDR3 DNA is TGTGCCAGCAGCAAAGCGGGGGGGACCGCCTACGAGCAGTACTTC.

The CDR3 spells CASRKLSGNTIYF. CDR3 bases: TGTGCCAGCCGGAAACTATCGGGAAACACCATATATTTT. The chain uses TRBV4-2 and TRBJ1-3; D is unresolved. This CDR3 contains 13 residues. V was clipped by 8 bases and J by 4 bases, with 12 bases between them. Germline V lookup: CDR1 LGHNA, CDR2 YNFKEQ.

The rearrangement uses TRBV5-1 and TRBJ2-1, with TRBD2 as a possible D gene (6 bases). Looked up from germline, CDR1 is SGHRS and CDR2 is YFSETQ. The V end lost 4 bases, the J end lost 6 bases, and 26 bases lay between the germline ends. The CDR3 totals 18 residues. The CDR3 DNA is TGCGCCAGCAGCGGACGTTCCACCCAATCTTTTAGCGGCAATGAGCAGTTCTTC. This encodes CASSGRSTQSFSGNEQFF. Full variable domain (outside the CDR3, taken from reference TRBV5-1 and TRBJ2-1): KAGVTQTPRYLIKTRGQQVTLSCSPISGHRSVSWYQQTPGQGLQFLFEYFSETQRNKGNFPGRFSGRQFSNSRSEMNVSTLELGDSALYLCASSGRSTQSFSGNEQFFGPGTRLTVL.

This clone was observed once. The chain recombines TRBV18 with TRBJ2-1; tentatively, D is TRBD2 (6 bases). The CDR3 spans 16 residues. Trimming stripped 0 bases from V and 1 base from J, with 10 bases between. Germline V CDR1 and CDR2: KGHSH, LQKENI. The CDR3 is CASSPPFGSSYNEQFF. The CDR3 DNA reads as TGTGCCAGCTCACCACCATTCGGGAGTTCCTACAATGAGCAGTTCTTC.

The chain uses TRBV10-3 and TRBJ2-2; D call uncertain. CDR3 length: 16 residues. In germline, CDR1 is ENHRY, CDR2 SYGVKD. The V gene lost 0 bases and the J gene lost 5 bases, with 13 bases spanning the gap. CDR3 nucleotides: TGTGCCATCAGTGAGTCTCTGGCAGACAAGACCGGGGAGCTGTTTTTT. As protein: CAISESLADKTGELFF.

The rearrangement uses TRBV18 and TRBJ1-3, with D unclear. Trimming pared 3 bases from V and 0 bases from J, leaving 9 bases between. Germline V gene sequence: CDR1 KGHSH, CDR2 LQKENI. The CDR3 spans 15 residues. In DNA form, the CDR3 reads TGTGCCAGCTCACCGAAGCGCAGCTCTGGAAACACCATATATTTT. This encodes CASSPKRSSGNTIYF.

The chain employs TRBV15 and TRBJ1-1; D is undetermined. Per the germline V gene, CDR1 is LNHNV and CDR2 is YYDKDF (reference sequence). Trimming removed 0 bases at V and 2 bases at J, with 16 bases between. This CDR3 has 17 residues. The DNA of the CDR3 is TGTGCCACCAGCAGAGATCTGGGGAGCCTAACCAACACTGAAGCTTTCTTT. It translates to CATSRDLGSLTNTEAFF.

The CDR3: CASSWGLAGPQDTQYF. The CDR3 DNA is TGTGCCAGCAGCTGGGGGCTAGCGGGGCCACAAGATACGCAGTATTTT. The chain recombines TRBV5-5 with TRBJ2-3; TRBD2 matches 9 bases. V lost 3 bases, J lost 5 bases, and 10 bases stayed unmatched. The CDR3 spans 16 residues. The germline CDR1 and CDR2 sequences are SGHKS and YYEKEE (reference sequence).

The chain joins TRBV30 to TRBJ1-1, with 10 positions matching TRBD1. Germline V CDR1 and CDR2: GTSNPN, SVGIG (reference sequence). V lost 3 bases to trimming and J lost 2 bases; unmatched junction nucleotides: 6. The length of the CDR3 is 15 residues. The CDR3 protein is CAWRNRQGANTEAFF. The CDR3 nucleotides are TGTGCCTGGAGAAATCGACAGGGGGCAAACACTGAAGCTTTCTTT. Variable domain in full (rest from reference TRBV30 and TRBJ1-1): SQTIHQWPATLVQPVGSPLSLECTVEGTSNPNLYWYRQAAGRGLQLLFYSVGIGQISSEVPQNLSASRPQDRQFILSSKKLLLSDSGFYLCAWRNRQGANTEAFFGQGTRLTVV.

As to this clone: The germline gene is not matched at one end of the junction; a read error may be the cause. The V call is TRBV7-7, the J call TRBJ2-1; D is perhaps TRBD2 (5 bases). The germline gives CDR1 SSHAT, CDR2 FNYEAQ (reference sequence). CDR3 size: 15 residues. The CDR3 coding sequence is TGTGCTAGCAGCTTCCTAGTGGAGGCCTACAATGAGCAGTTCTTC. Encoded protein: CASSFLVEAYNEQFF.